This T cell receptor (beta chain) was obtained from a study of blood T cell repertoires in COVID-19. In the study overall: COVID-19 samples from acute and convalescent phases originated in the United States, Italy and Spain. Nucleic acid was either cDNA or gDNA, and it came from T cells, B-cell-depleted T cells, or PBMCs.

Per the authors' pipeline: It was from reference gene primer amplification that nucleated cell counts were estimated. Assay used: immunoSEQ multiplex PCR; TCRdb lists only in-frame clones, some missing. D and trimming come from the DNA, and the V and J calls and clone size come from that table. In the table there are over 200,000 clones, roughly 87% of which are singletons. Sequencing was carried out using peripheral blood. The clonotype was recovered from a man in his forties with active or convalescent COVID-19.

The DNA of the CDR3 is TGTGCCAGCAGAGGCTCGTTAACAGGGGTTTCCTACGAGCAGTACTTC. This encodes CASRGSLTGVSYEQYF. V is TRBV2 and J is TRBJ2-7, with 7 bases fitting TRBD1. CDR3 size: 16 residues. V was pared by 6 bases and J by 1 base, with 12 bases of the junction left unmatched. The V gene's germline CDR1 is SNHLY and CDR2 FYNNEI.